This T cell receptor beta chain was profiled in a study of blood T cell repertoires in COVID-19. CDR1 and CDR2 from the germline V gene are SGHTA and FQGNSA. The length of the CDR3 is 14 residues. With 5 bases removed from V and 1 base from J, the gap between germline ends came to 9 bases. Per the study methods: How many nucleated cells were present was estimated from reference gene primer amplification. Sequencing used immunoSEQ multiplex PCR; TCRdb keeps in-frame clones, though not all of them. Clone size and the V and J calls come from that table; the DNA yielded D and trimming. This table has approximately 64,000 clones, approximately 80% appearing once.

This receptor was taken from a woman between 70 and 85 years old with acute or convalescent COVID-19. V usage is TRBV7-2 and J usage is TRBJ1-5; D unresolved. Input material: peripheral blood. The CDR3 region is CASSPGNSNQPQHF. In DNA, the CDR3 is TGTGCCAGCAGCCCGGGGAACAGCAATCAGCCCCAGCATTTT.